This T cell receptor beta chain is drawn from a study of blood T cell repertoires in COVID-19. Study information: In each case, the material was cDNA or gDNA derived from T cells, B-cell-depleted T cells, or PBMCs.

Original processing methods: Nucleated cell number was recorded as an estimate derived from reference gene primer amplification. Libraries were prepared by immunoSEQ multiplex PCR; TCRdb keeps only in-frame clonotypes and omits some of them. That table furnishes V, J and clone size, whereas the DNA furnished D and trimming. The table lists about 120,000 clones, 85% to 90% of them singletons. The specimen sequenced was peripheral blood. The TCR was taken from a man between 60 and 75 years old with acute or convalescent COVID-19.

This CDR3 is CASSSSGPTDTQYF. The CDR3 DNA is TGCGCCAGCAGTTCCAGCGGGCCCACAGATACGCAGTATTTT. The rearrangement links TRBV10-2 to TRBJ2-3; perhaps TRBD2 as D (6 bases). The CDR3 sequence is 14 residues long. Germline CDR1 and CDR2: WSHSY and SAAADI. Trimming stripped 5 bases from V and 2 bases from J, with 11 bases between.